This T cell receptor beta chain is drawn from a study of blood T cell repertoires in COVID-19. As for the study in general: Collection of acute and convalescent COVID-19 samples took place in the United States, Italy and Spain. The analysed material was cDNA or gDNA that came from T cells, B-cell-depleted T cells, or PBMCs.

Authors' processing steps: Scientists estimated how many nucleated cells there were by amplifying reference gene primers. Only in-frame clones appear in the TCRdb table, and some are missing; sequencing was by immunoSEQ multiplex PCR. V and J calls plus clone size are reproduced from that table; the DNA served to infer D and trimming. The data show tens of thousands of clones, with around 89% seen just once and about 7.8% held by the top ten. This CDR3 has 12 residues. V lost 1 base and J lost 2, with 5 bases in between. Germline values: CDR1 SQVTM, CDR2 ANQGSEA. The source is a woman aged 55-69 years with active COVID-19. The chain combines TRBV29-1 with TRBJ1-2; D is uncertain. The material sequenced was peripheral blood. The CDR3, as DNA: TGCAGCGTTGAAGCCGGGAACTATGGCTACACCTTC. It codes for CSVEAGNYGYTF.